This TCR beta chain derives from a study of T cells in Graves' hyperthyroidism and ophthalmopathy. Study-wide results and limits: Ophthalmopathy was identified by the model a median approximately 6.4 months ahead of onset. Also found in blood were most expanded thyroid clonotypes above 0.001.

Trimming cost V 5 bases and J 6 bases, with 13 bases left between them. This CDR3 is built from 12 residues. The germline CDR1 and CDR2 sequences are DFQATT and SNEGSKA (reference sequence). Calling Graves' hyperthyroidism stable meant ophthalmopathy did not progress within 18 months. About 10 ml fresh peripheral blood yielded the PBMCs. TCR beta CDR3 sequences were amplified from RNA transcripts. TCR CDR3 underwent first-round RT-PCR with the HTBI primer set. TCRdb re-derived calls from the multiplex PCR reads in MiXCR, one entry per CDR3 protein. The data hold a few hundred thousand distinct CDR3 sequences, with less than 25% observed a single time. This clonotype occurred many times. The antigen is undetermined.

Sequencing was carried out using blood. This clonotype was obtained from a man younger than 30 with Graves' hyperthyroidism. The V call is TRBV20-1, the J call TRBJ1-1; D remains unclear. The CDR3 DNA sequence: TGCAGTGCTCAGCTTCAACGGCCTGAAGCTTTCTTT. Protein sequence: CSAQLQRPEAFF.